A selection of T cell receptor beta chains follows, all from one sample in a study of radiotherapy plus CTLA-4 blockade in lung cancer. Repertoires were generated with immunoSEQ multiplex PCR, while TCRdb's copy carries only in-frame clones and drops some. This sample has roughly 120,000 clones, with around 75% found just once. The sequencing here drew on peripheral blood, taken from a patient treated with radiotherapy plus ipilimumab. Receptors were obtained from a human donor with non-small cell lung cancer who had a partial response to radiotherapy plus ipilimumab. Both conserved end residues are trimmed from each CDR3. A D gene is named only where the DNA matches it firmly. Expanded clones are given a class, and other clones once, few, many or no size at all.

D	V	size	J	CDR3
NA	TRBV6-5	NA	TRBJ1-3	ASSYSLAGNTIY
NA	TRBV6-1	NA	TRBJ1-5	ASMEGISQPQH
NA	TRBV21-1	NA	TRBJ1-3	ASSKKRRVRGTGEMRNTIY
TRBD1	TRBV4-2	NA	TRBJ1-2	ASSQVGQERNGYT
NA	TRBV6-5	NA	TRBJ2-7	ASSFGGGSSYEQY
NA	TRBV9	NA	TRBJ1-3	ASSPRISSGNTIY
TRBD1	TRBV5-1	NA	TRBJ2-7	ASRPPGGHEQY
NA	TRBV4-1	NA	TRBJ1-2	ASSLRDGSESYT
TRBD1	TRBV5-1	NA	TRBJ1-1	ASSSDRGRTEAF
NA	TRBV5-1	NA	TRBJ2-3	ASSLGGRWDTQY
NA	TRBV15	NA	TRBJ1-5	ATSSRGIQPQH
NA	TRBV5-1	few	TRBJ1-5	ASREGTSNQPQH
NA	TRBV14	NA	TRBJ1-1	ASSQDPGIITEAF
TRBD2	TRBV2	NA	TRBJ2-1	ASRPGTSGYNEQF
NA	TRBV7-2	NA	TRBJ2-7	ASSPRGLGPYEQY
TRBD2	TRBV10-3	NA	TRBJ2-7	ASSISSGKTRYEQY
NA	TRBV2	NA	TRBJ1-5	ASSETDRSQPQH
NA	TRBV6-6	few	TRBJ1-3	ASSYLQGTGNTIY
NA	TRBV5-6	NA	TRBJ2-2	ASSPLGVGPTGELF
NA	TRBV5-6	few	TRBJ2-2	ASSFDTGELF
NA	TRBV15	NA	TRBJ1-2	ATSRDELGYT
TRBD1	TRBV7-9	NA	TRBJ1-6	ASSWSTGGSPLH
NA	TRBV18	once	TRBJ2-2	ASSPPLGPNTGELF
TRBD2	TRBV2	NA	TRBJ2-7	ASSGRSGRASEQY
NA	TRBV19	NA	TRBJ1-5	ASSEFGQGNQPQH
TRBD1	TRBV5-6	NA	TRBJ2-5	ASSWGTGLETQY
NA	TRBV4-3	NA	TRBJ1-2	ASSQVQGGIGGYT
NA	TRBV19	NA	TRBJ1-2	ASSDTGSQLYGYT
NA	TRBV29-1	few	TRBJ2-1	SVDSYNEQF
TRBD1	TRBV5-1	NA	TRBJ1-2	ASSPGPGQGNFYGYT
NA	TRBV28	NA	TRBJ1-5	ASSGQMNQPQH
NA	TRBV11-2	NA	TRBJ2-1	ASSLGSSSYNEQF
TRBD1	TRBV5-1	NA	TRBJ2-3	ASSPWTGGDTQY
NA	TRBV9	NA	TRBJ1-5	ASSVNWGDGPQH
TRBD1	TRBV29-1	NA	TRBJ1-1	SVHRGGTEAF
NA	TRBV5-1	NA	TRBJ1-2	ASRKGLSLSNYGYT
TRBD1	TRBV18	NA	TRBJ2-3	ASSPGQGGADTQY
TRBD2	TRBV7-2	NA	TRBJ2-1	ASSPPGGREF
NA	TRBV28	NA	TRBJ1-4	ASRRGSNEKLF
NA	TRBV6-5	once	TRBJ1-1	ASSYSLAGANTEAF
TRBD1	TRBV5-4	NA	TRBJ2-5	ASSLQGARETQY
NA	TRBV19	NA	NA	ASSLGLIYEQY
TRBD1	TRBV5-1	NA	TRBJ2-5	ASSLRGQGAAQETQY
TRBD2	TRBV11-2	NA	TRBJ2-1	ASSFTSTSGSVQF
TRBD2	TRBV7-7	NA	TRBJ2-1	ASSLVLAEYNEQF
TRBD2	TRBV5-4	few	TRBJ2-2	ASSLDAGGPTGELF
TRBD2	TRBV28	once	TRBJ2-5	ASSGGSGLATETQY
NA	TRBV11-2	NA	TRBJ1-3	ASSPSNTIY
NA	TRBV19	NA	TRBJ1-1	ASSPTLENTEAF
NA	TRBV7-7	NA	TRBJ2-2	ASSPGSNRRELF
NA	TRBV28	NA	TRBJ2-7	ASSLLAGYEQY
TRBD2	TRBV27	NA	TRBJ2-7	ASSSPGRALYEQY
TRBD1	TRBV7-6	NA	TRBJ2-5	ASSLVGQGAQETQY
TRBD2	TRBV6-5	NA	TRBJ2-1	ASSYSGTIYNEQF